This TCR beta chain is from a study of blood T cell repertoires in COVID-19. Study as a whole: The samples span acute and convalescent COVID-19 from the United States, Italy and Spain. In each case, the material was cDNA or gDNA derived from T cells, B-cell-depleted T cells, or PBMCs.

V shed 2 bases, J shed 5 bases, and the junction held 17 bases outside the gene matches. CDR1 and CDR2 from the germline V gene are SGHDT and YYEEEE. The CDR3 runs 19 residues. Participants were aged about 18 to 90 years, lived in about two dozen US areas, and enrolled virtually. Clinical history as reported by participants underpinned cohort assignment. Only in-frame clones appear in the TCRdb table, and some are missing; sequencing was by immunoSEQ multiplex PCR. The table has about 210,000 clones, about nine tenths seen once. The receptor was derived from a man under 40 in a cohort exposed to, infected with or recovered from COVID-19 (not recorded which). The gene calls are TRBV5-6 and TRBJ2-7; 12 bases agree with TRBD2. The sample consisted of PBMCs or T cells enriched from blood (not recorded which). CDR3 residues: CASSFQYPFLAGGPDEQYF. CDR3 in DNA: TGTGCCAGCAGCTTCCAATACCCGTTCCTAGCGGGAGGGCCGGACGAGCAGTACTTC.